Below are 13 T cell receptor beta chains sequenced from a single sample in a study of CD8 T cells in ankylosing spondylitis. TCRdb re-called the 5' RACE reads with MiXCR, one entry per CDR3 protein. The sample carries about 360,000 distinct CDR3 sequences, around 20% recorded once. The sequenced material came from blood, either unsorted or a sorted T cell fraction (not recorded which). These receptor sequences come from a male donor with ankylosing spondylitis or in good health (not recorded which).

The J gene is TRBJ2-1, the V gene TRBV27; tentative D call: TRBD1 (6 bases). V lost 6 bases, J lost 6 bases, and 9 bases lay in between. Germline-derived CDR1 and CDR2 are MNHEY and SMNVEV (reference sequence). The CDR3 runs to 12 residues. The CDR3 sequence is CASRSRGNEQFF. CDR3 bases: TGTGCCAGCAGAAGCAGGGGCAATGAGCAGTTCTTC.

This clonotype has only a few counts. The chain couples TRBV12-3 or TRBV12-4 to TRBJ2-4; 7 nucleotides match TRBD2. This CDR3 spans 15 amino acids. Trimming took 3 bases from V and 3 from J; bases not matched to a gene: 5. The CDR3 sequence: CASSFTRGGKNIQYF. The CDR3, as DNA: TGTGCCAGCAGTTTTACCCGCGGGGGCAAAAACATTCAGTACTTC.

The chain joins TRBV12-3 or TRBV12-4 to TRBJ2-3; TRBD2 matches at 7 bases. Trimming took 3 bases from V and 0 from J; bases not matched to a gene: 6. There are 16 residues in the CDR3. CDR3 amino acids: CASSLSAGDSTDTQYF. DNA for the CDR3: TGTGCCAGCAGTTTGTCGGCGGGAGACAGCACAGATACGCAGTATTTT.

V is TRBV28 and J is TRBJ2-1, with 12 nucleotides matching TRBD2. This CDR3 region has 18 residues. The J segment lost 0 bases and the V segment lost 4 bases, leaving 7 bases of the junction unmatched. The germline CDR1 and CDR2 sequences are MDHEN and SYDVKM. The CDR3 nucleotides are TGTGCCAGCAGTTACAGACTAGCGGGGGAAAGCTCCTACAATGAGCAGTTCTTC. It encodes CASSYRLAGESSYNEQFF.

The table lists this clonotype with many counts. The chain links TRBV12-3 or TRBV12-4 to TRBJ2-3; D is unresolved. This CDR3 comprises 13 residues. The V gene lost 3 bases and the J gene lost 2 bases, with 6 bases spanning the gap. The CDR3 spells CASSLGNTDTQYF. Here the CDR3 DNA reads TGTGCCAGCAGTTTGGGGAACACAGATACGCAGTATTTT.

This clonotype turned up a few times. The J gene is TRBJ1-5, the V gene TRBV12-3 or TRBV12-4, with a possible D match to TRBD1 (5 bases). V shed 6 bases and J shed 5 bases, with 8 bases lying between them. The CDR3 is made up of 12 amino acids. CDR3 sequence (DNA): TGTGCCAGCAGCCCGGGGCATCAGCCCCAGCATTTT. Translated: CASSPGHQPQHF.

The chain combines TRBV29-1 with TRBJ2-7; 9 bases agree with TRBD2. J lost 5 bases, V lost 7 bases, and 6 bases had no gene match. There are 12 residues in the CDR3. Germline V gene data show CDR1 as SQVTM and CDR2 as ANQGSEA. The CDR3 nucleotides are TGCAGCGCAGCTAGCGGGGTAAACGAGCAGTACTTC. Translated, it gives CSAASGVNEQYF.

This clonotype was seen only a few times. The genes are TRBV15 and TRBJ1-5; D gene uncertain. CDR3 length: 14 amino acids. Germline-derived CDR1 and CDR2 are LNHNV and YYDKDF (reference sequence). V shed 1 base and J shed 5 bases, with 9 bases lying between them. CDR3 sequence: CATSRGRGDQPQHF. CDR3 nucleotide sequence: TGTGCCACCAGCAGAGGTCGAGGTGATCAGCCCCAGCATTTT.

This CDR3 reads CASSPTSRSYEQYF. The DNA for the CDR3 is TGTGCCAGCAGCCCTACCTCCCGGTCCTACGAGCAGTACTTC. The chain carries TRBV11-2 and TRBJ2-7, with unresolved D. V lost 5 bases to trimming and J lost 1 base, with 12 bases between them. The CDR3 sequence is 14 residues long. Germline lookup yields CDR1 SGHAT and CDR2 FQNNGV. The full variable domain, in which reference TRBV11-2 and TRBJ2-7 provide the parts outside the CDR3, is EAGVAQSPRYKIIEKRQSVAFWCNPISGHATLYWYQQILGQGPKLLIQFQNNGVVDDSQLPKDRFSAERLKGVDSTLKIQPAKLEDSAVYLCASSPTSRSYEQYFGPGTRLTVT.

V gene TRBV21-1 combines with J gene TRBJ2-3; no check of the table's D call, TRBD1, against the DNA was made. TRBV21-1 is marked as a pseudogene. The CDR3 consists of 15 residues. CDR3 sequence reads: CASSKVPLRADTQYF. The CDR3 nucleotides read TGTGCCAGCAGCAAAGTTCCCCTTAGGGCAGATACGCAGTATTTT.

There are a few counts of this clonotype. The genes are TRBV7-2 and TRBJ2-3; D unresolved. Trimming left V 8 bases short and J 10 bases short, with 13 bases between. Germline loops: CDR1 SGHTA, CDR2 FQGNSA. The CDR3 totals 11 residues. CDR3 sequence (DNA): TGTGCCAGCCGGACCTCAGGTGCGCAGTATTTT. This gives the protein CASRTSGAQYF.

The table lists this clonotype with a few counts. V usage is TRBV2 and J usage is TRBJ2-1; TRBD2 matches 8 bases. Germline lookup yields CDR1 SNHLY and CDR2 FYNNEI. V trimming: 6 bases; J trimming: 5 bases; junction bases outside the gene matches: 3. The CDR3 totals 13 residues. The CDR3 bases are TGTGCCAGCAGGGGACTAGGCCACAATGAGCAGTTCTTC. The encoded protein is CASRGLGHNEQFF.

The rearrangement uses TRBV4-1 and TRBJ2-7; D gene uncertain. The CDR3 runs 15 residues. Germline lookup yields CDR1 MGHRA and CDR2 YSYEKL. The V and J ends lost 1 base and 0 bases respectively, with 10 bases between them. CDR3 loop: CASSQVLDRSYEQYF. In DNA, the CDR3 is TGCGCCAGCAGCCAAGTACTTGACCGCTCCTACGAGCAGTACTTC.